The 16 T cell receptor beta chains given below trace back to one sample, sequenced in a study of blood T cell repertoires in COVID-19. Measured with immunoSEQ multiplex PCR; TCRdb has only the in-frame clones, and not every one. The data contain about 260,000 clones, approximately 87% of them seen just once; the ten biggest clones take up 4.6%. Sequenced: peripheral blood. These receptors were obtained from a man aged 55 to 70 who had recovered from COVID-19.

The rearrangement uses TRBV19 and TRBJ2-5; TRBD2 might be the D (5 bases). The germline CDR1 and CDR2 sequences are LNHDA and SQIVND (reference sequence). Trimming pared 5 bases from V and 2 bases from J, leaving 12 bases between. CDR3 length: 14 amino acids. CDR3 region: CASSVSGPQETQYF. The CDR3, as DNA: TGTGCCAGTAGTGTGAGCGGACCTCAAGAGACCCAGTACTTC.

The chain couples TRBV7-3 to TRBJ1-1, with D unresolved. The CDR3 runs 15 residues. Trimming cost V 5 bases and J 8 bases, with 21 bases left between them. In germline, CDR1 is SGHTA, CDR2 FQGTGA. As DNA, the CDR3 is TGTGCCAGCAGCGAAACCCTGTCGCCTAGTGTCGAAGCTTTCTTT. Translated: CASSETLSPSVEAFF.

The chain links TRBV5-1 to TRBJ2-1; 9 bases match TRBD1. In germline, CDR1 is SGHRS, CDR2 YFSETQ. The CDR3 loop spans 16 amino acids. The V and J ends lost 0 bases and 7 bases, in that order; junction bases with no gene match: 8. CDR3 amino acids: CASSLDGTGSVNEQFF. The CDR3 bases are TGCGCCAGCAGCTTGGATGGGACAGGGTCCGTGAATGAGCAGTTCTTC.

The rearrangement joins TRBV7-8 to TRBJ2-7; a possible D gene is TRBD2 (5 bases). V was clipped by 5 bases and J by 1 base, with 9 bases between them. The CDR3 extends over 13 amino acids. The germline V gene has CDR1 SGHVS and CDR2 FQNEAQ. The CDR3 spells CASSPRVSYEQYF. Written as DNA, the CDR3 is TGTGCCAGCAGCCCGAGGGTATCCTACGAGCAGTACTTC.

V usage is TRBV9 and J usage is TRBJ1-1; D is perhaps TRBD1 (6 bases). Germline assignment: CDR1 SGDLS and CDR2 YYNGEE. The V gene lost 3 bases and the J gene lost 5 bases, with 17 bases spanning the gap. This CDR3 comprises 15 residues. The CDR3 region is CASSGRSGGATEAFF. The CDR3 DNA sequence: TGTGCCAGCAGCGGAAGGTCCGGGGGGGCGACTGAAGCTTTCTTT. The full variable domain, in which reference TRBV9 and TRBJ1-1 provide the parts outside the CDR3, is DSGVTQTPKHLITATGQRVTLRCSPRSGDLSVYWYQQSLDQGLQFLIQYYNGEERAKGNILERFSAQQFPDLHSELNLSSLELGDSALYFCASSGRSGGATEAFFGQGTRLTVV.

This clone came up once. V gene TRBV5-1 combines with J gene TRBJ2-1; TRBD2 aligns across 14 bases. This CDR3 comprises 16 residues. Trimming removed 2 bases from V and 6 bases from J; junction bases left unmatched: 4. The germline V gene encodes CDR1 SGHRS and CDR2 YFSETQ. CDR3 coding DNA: TGCGCCAGCAGCTTAATGACTAGCGGGGGGGCCAATGAGCAGTTCTTC. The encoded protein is CASSLMTSGGANEQFF.

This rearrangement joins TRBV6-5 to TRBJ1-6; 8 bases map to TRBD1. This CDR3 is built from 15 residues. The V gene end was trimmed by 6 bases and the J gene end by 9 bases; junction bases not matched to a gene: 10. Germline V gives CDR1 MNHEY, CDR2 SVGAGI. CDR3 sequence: CASRSDRAKGSPLHF. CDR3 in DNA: TGTGCCAGCAGATCGGACAGGGCCAAGGGTTCACCCCTCCACTTT.

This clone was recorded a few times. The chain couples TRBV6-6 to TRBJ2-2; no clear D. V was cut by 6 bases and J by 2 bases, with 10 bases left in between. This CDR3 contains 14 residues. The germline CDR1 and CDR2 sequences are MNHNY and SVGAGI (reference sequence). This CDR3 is CASRSTYNTGELFF. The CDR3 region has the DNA TGTGCCAGCAGATCTACTTATAACACCGGGGAGCTGTTTTTT.

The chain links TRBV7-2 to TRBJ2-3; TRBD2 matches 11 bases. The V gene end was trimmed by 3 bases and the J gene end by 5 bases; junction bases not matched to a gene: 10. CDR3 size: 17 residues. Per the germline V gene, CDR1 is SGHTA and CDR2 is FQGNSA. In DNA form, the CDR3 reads TGTGCCAGCAGCTTTAGCGGGGGGGCCCGACCCCGAGATACGCAGTATTTT. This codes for CASSFSGGARPRDTQYF.

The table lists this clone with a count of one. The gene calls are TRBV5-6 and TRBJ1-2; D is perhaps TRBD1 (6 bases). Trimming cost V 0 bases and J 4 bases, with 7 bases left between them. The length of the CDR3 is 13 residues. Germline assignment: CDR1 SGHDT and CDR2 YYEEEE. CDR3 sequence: CASSLDRAYGYTF. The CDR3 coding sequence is TGTGCCAGCAGCTTGGACAGGGCCTATGGCTACACCTTC.

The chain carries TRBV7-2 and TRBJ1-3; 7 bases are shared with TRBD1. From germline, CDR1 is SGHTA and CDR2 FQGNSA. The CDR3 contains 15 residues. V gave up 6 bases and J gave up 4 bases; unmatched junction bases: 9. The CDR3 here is CASRRGPQRGNTIYF. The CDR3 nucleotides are TGTGCCAGCAGGAGGGGGCCCCAAAGAGGAAACACCATATATTTT. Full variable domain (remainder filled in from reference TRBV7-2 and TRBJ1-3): GAGVSQSPSNKVTEKGKDVELRCDPISGHTALYWYRQSLGQGLEFLIYFQGNSAPDKSGLPSDRFSAERTGGSVSTLTIQRTQQEDSAVYLCASRRGPQRGNTIYFGEGSWLTVV.

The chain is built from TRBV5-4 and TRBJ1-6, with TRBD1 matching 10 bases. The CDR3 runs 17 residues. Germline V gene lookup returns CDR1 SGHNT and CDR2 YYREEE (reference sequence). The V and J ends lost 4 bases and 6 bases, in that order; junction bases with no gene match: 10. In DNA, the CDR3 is TGTGCCAGCAGCCCGTCCCGGGACAGGGGAGGTAATTCACCCCTCCACTTT. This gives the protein CASSPSRDRGGNSPLHF. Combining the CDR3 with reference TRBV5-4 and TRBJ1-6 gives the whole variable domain ETGVTQSPTHLIKTRGQQVTLRCSSQSGHNTVSWYQQALGQGPQFIFQYYREEENGRGNFPPRFSGLQFPNYSSELNVNALELDDSALYLCASSPSRDRGGNSPLHFGNGTRLTVT.

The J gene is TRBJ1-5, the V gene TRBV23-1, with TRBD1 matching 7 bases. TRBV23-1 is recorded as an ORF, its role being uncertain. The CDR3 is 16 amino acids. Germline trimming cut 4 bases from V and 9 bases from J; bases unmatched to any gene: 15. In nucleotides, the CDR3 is TGCGCCAGCAGTCTCCGAACAGGGGAAAGAGGCCGGCCCCAGCATTTT. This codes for CASSLRTGERGRPQHF.

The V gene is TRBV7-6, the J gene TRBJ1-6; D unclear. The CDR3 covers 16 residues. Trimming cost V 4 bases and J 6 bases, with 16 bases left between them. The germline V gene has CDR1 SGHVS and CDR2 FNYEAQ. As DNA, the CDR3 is TGTGCCAGCAGCTCAGGCACTGGGTTCAGTAATTCACCCCTCCACTTT. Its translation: CASSSGTGFSNSPLHF. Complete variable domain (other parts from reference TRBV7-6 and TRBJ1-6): GAGVSQSPRYKVTKRGQDVALRCDPISGHVSLYWYRQALGQGPEFLTYFNYEAQQDKSGLPNDRFSAERPEGSISTLTIQRTEQRDSAMYRCASSSGTGFSNSPLHFGNGTRLTVT.

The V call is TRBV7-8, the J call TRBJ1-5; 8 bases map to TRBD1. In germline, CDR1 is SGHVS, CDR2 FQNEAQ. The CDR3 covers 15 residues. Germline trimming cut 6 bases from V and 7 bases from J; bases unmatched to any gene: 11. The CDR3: CASSTKPGGSQPQHF. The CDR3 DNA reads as TGTGCCAGCAGTACCAAGCCAGGGGGCAGCCAGCCCCAGCATTTT.

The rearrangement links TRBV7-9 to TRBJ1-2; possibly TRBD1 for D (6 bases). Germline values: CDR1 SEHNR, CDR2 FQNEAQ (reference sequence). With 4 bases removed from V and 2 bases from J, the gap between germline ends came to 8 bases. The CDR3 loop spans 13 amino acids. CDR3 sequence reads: CASSSQGNYGYTF. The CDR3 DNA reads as TGTGCCAGCAGCTCGCAGGGGAACTATGGCTACACCTTC.